The rows below give T cell receptor beta chains drawn from one sample of a study of T cell repertoires in cytomegalovirus infection. These TCRs' antigens remain unknown. TCRdb used MiXCR to reprocess the reads, holding one entry per CDR3 protein. Of some 500,000 distinct CDR3 sequences listed, over 35% are singletons. Sequencing was performed on cultured PBMCs, taken from culture after CMV antigen stimulation. These receptors all come from a human donor in good health (CMV status not recorded). Some clones in this sample may be carry-over from other donors' samples. Both conserved end residues are part of each CDR3. D genes are given only for firm matches. The listing skips clone size in some rows; elsewhere it reads once, few, many or a size class.

D gene: TRBD2
V gene: TRBV7-2
J gene: TRBJ2-7
clone size: few
CDR3 protein: CASSLAASTAGVGEQYF
CDR3 DNA: TGTGCCAGCAGCTTAGCGGCAAGTACGGCGGGAGTGGGTGAGCAGTACTTC

D gene: .
V gene: TRBV28
J gene: TRBJ1-2
clone size: few
CDR3 protein: CASGPWTATKGYTF
CDR3 DNA: TGTGCCAGCGGGCCTTGGACAGCGACGAAGGGCTACACCTTC

D gene: .
V gene: TRBV7-2
J gene: TRBJ1-5
clone size: many
CDR3 protein: CASSYQELAGQPQHF
CDR3 DNA: TGTGCCAGCAGTTACCAGGAGCTGGCGGGTCAGCCCCAGCATTTT

D gene: TRBD2
V gene: TRBV6-2/TRBV6-3
J gene: TRBJ2-1
clone size: few
CDR3 protein: CASSYQSGTSGGRGEQFF
CDR3 DNA: TGTGCCAGCAGTTACCAATCCGGGACTAGCGGAGGAAGGGGTGAGCAGTTCTTC

D gene: TRBD1
V gene: TRBV2
J gene: TRBJ1-2
clone size: few
CDR3 protein: CASSQSRGQGVYGYTF
CDR3 DNA: TGTGCCAGCAGCCAATCCAGGGGACAGGGAGTCTATGGCTACACCTTC

D gene: .
V gene: TRBV27
J gene: TRBJ1-2
clone size: few
CDR3 protein: CASTTTAYWGGYTF
CDR3 DNA: TGTGCCAGCACCACGACAGCATACTGGGGTGGCTACACCTTC

D gene: .
V gene: TRBV7-9
J gene: TRBJ2-7
clone size: .
CDR3 protein: CASEQGRSYEQYF
CDR3 DNA: TGTGCCAGCGAGCAGGGGCGATCCTACGAGCAGTACTTC

D gene: .
V gene: TRBV28
J gene: TRBJ1-1
clone size: .
CDR3 protein: CASAKAGGGTEAFF
CDR3 DNA: TGTGCCAGCGCAAAAGCGGGGGGAGGAACTGAAGCTTTCTTT

D gene: .
V gene: TRBV7-6
J gene: TRBJ2-1
clone size: many
CDR3 protein: CASSPSRGTNNEQFF
CDR3 DNA: TGTGCCAGCAGCCCCAGCCGGGGCACTAACAATGAGCAGTTCTTC

D gene: .
V gene: TRBV2
J gene: TRBJ1-5
clone size: .
CDR3 protein: CASSEEEYQPQHF
CDR3 DNA: TGTGCCAGCAGTGAAGAGGAGTACCAGCCCCAGCATTTT

D gene: .
V gene: TRBV20-1
J gene: TRBJ1-4
clone size: .
CDR3 protein: CSARRGSGNEKLFF
CDR3 DNA: TGCAGTGCTAGGCGCGGGAGTGGAAATGAAAAACTGTTTTTT

D gene: TRBD1
V gene: TRBV7-9
J gene: TRBJ2-5
clone size: .
CDR3 protein: CATDAPDRGIRETQYF
CDR3 DNA: TGTGCCACCGACGCCCCAGACAGGGGAATTAGGGAGACCCAGTACTTC

D gene: .
V gene: TRBV6-5
J gene: TRBJ1-1
clone size: .
CDR3 protein: CASSSWGNEAFF
CDR3 DNA: TGTGCCAGCAGCTCGTGGGGGAATGAAGCTTTCTTT

D gene: .
V gene: TRBV4-2
J gene: TRBJ1-4
clone size: few
CDR3 protein: CASSQDLGVNEKLFF
CDR3 DNA: TGTGCCAGCAGCCAAGATTTAGGGGTAAATGAAAAACTGTTTTTT

D gene: TRBD2
V gene: TRBV11-2
J gene: TRBJ2-7
clone size: .
CDR3 protein: CASSPGSTSGVEQYF
CDR3 DNA: TGTGCCAGCAGCCCCGGATCGACTAGCGGTGTTGAGCAGTACTTC

D gene: .
V gene: TRBV7-2
J gene: TRBJ2-1
clone size: many
CDR3 protein: CASSINRVYNEQFF
CDR3 DNA: TGTGCCAGCAGCATCAACAGGGTCTACAATGAGCAGTTCTTC

D gene: TRBD2
V gene: TRBV7-2
J gene: TRBJ2-1
clone size: .
CDR3 protein: CASSPRGTSGENEQFF
CDR3 DNA: TGTGCCAGCAGCCCCAGGGGGACTAGCGGGGAGAATGAGCAGTTCTTC

D gene: .
V gene: TRBV7-2
J gene: TRBJ1-5
clone size: .
CDR3 protein: CASSSKPGFYQPQHF
CDR3 DNA: TGTGCCAGCAGTTCCAAACCAGGCTTTTATCAGCCCCAGCATTTT

D gene: TRBD1
V gene: TRBV27
J gene: TRBJ2-1
clone size: .
CDR3 protein: CASSLWPAGGNEQFF
CDR3 DNA: TGTGCCAGCAGTTTATGGCCTGCAGGGGGCAATGAGCAGTTCTTC

D gene: .
V gene: TRBV12-3/TRBV12-4
J gene: TRBJ1-4
clone size: .
CDR3 protein: CASRLGEAGKLFF
CDR3 DNA: TGTGCCAGCAGACTCGGAGAGGCGGGGAAACTGTTTTTT

D gene: TRBD1
V gene: TRBV7-8
J gene: TRBJ2-5
clone size: .
CDR3 protein: CASSLGQGVAETQYF
CDR3 DNA: TGTGCCAGCAGCTTGGGGCAGGGGGTCGCGGAGACCCAGTACTTC

D gene: .
V gene: TRBV6-6
J gene: TRBJ2-3
clone size: few
CDR3 protein: CASMAQGLDGTQYF
CDR3 DNA: TGTGCCAGCATGGCGCAGGGACTCGACGGTACGCAGTATTTT

D gene: TRBD1
V gene: TRBV12-3/TRBV12-4
J gene: TRBJ1-4
clone size: .
CDR3 protein: CASSYDGQGGLQLFF
CDR3 DNA: TGTGCCAGCAGTTATGACGGGCAGGGGGGTTTACAACTGTTTTTT

D gene: .
V gene: TRBV2
J gene: TRBJ2-6
clone size: .
CDR3 protein: CASNMNSGANVLTF
CDR3 DNA: TGTGCCAGCAATATGAACTCTGGGGCCAACGTCCTGACTTTC

D gene: .
V gene: TRBV23-1
J gene: TRBJ1-5
clone size: .
CDR3 protein: CASSQPDSSNQPQHF
CDR3 DNA: TGCGCCAGCAGTCAACCGGACAGTAGCAATCAGCCCCAGCATTTT

D gene: TRBD2
V gene: TRBV18
J gene: TRBJ2-1
clone size: once
CDR3 protein: CASSPQSGRGGEQFF
CDR3 DNA: TGTGCCAGCTCACCACAGAGCGGGAGAGGGGGTGAGCAGTTCTTC

D gene: .
V gene: TRBV7-2
J gene: TRBJ1-1
clone size: .
CDR3 protein: CASSLRLFPMNTEAFF
CDR3 DNA: TGTGCCAGCAGCTTAAGGCTCTTTCCAATGAACACTGAAGCTTTCTTT

D gene: TRBD2
V gene: TRBV7-2
J gene: TRBJ2-1
clone size: few
CDR3 protein: CASSSRARLAGEAEQFF
CDR3 DNA: TGTGCCAGCAGCTCCAGGGCCCGACTAGCGGGAGAAGCTGAGCAGTTCTTC

D gene: .
V gene: TRBV7-6
J gene: TRBJ1-5
clone size: few
CDR3 protein: CASSSDSNRRHF
CDR3 DNA: TGTGCCAGCAGCTCTGACAGCAATCGTAGGCATTTT

D gene: .
V gene: TRBV15
J gene: TRBJ2-7
clone size: .
CDR3 protein: CATSRESGSYEQYF
CDR3 DNA: TGTGCCACCAGCAGAGAGAGCGGATCCTACGAGCAGTACTTC

D gene: .
V gene: TRBV10-3
J gene: TRBJ1-3
clone size: .
CDR3 protein: CATDSGNTIYF
CDR3 DNA: TGTGCCACAGACTCTGGAAACACCATATATTTT

D gene: .
V gene: TRBV4-2
J gene: TRBJ2-5
clone size: .
CDR3 protein: CASSQGGFQETQYF
CDR3 DNA: TGTGCCAGCAGCCAAGGGGGATTCCAAGAGACCCAGTACTTC

D gene: TRBD2
V gene: TRBV6-2/TRBV6-3
J gene: TRBJ2-3
clone size: .
CDR3 protein: CASSYSSPGLGADTQYF
CDR3 DNA: TGTGCCAGCAGTTACTCGAGTCCTGGACTAGGGGCAGATACGCAGTATTTT

D gene: .
V gene: TRBV6-5
J gene: TRBJ1-1
clone size: .
CDR3 protein: CASSSTPGSTEAFF
CDR3 DNA: TGTGCCAGCAGTTCTACGCCAGGGTCCACTGAAGCTTTCTTT